Below are 32 T cell receptor beta chains sequenced from a single sample in a study of cytomegalovirus exposure and HLA in healthy donors. Primers: 60 Vbeta forward and 13 Jbeta reverse. TCRdb keeps only in-frame clones here, not all; method: immunoSEQ multiplex PCR. The table has approximately 190,000 clones, over 65% seen once. The material sequenced was PBMCs. These receptors were taken from a woman between 45 and 60 years old in good health and CMV-seropositive.

The chain carries TRBV6-5 and TRBJ1-3; D gene unclear. The germline V gene encodes CDR1 MNHEY and CDR2 SVGAGI. The V gene lost 7 bases and the J gene lost 2 bases, with 9 bases spanning the gap. The CDR3 totals 13 residues. CDR3 sequence reads: CASIQKPGNTIYF. CDR3 DNA: TGTGCCAGCATACAGAAACCTGGAAACACCATATATTTT.

The chain employs TRBV7-8 and TRBJ1-2, with TRBD1 matching 7 bases. The germline gives CDR1 SGHVS, CDR2 FQNEAQ. The CDR3 length is 18 residues. Losses at the gene ends were 0 bases for V and 3 bases for J; bases not matched to a gene: 13. This CDR3 reads CASSLAQGGAIGDYGYTF. CDR3 coding DNA: TGTGCCAGCAGCTTAGCGCAAGGGGGCGCGATAGGGGACTATGGCTACACCTTC.

The chain uses TRBV11-2 and TRBJ2-3; D may be TRBD2 (6 bases). CDR3 length: 15 residues. Deletions cut 5 bases from V and 2 bases from J, with 14 bases between. Germline V lookup: CDR1 SGHAT, CDR2 FQNNGV. The CDR3 DNA is TGTGCCAGCAGCCTGTACGGGGGAGACACAGATACGCAGTATTTT. It yields the protein CASSLYGGDTDTQYF.

In regard to this clone: Other DNA sequences in the same sample also yield this CDR3. The chain recombines TRBV5-6 with TRBJ1-4; possibly TRBD1 for D (6 bases). Germline loops: CDR1 SGHDT, CDR2 YYEEEE. V lost 4 bases and J 7 bases, leaving 17 bases between the germline ends. The CDR3 sequence is 15 residues long. CDR3 residues: CASSLTRGAGEKLFF. The CDR3 DNA follows: TGTGCCAGCAGCCTGACCAGGGGAGCTGGTGAAAAACTGTTTTTT.

The chain uses TRBV7-8 and TRBJ2-2; D might be TRBD2 (7 bases). In germline, CDR1 is SGHVS, CDR2 FQNEAQ. The CDR3 runs 15 residues. V lost 6 bases, J lost 6 bases, and 17 bases lay in between. CDR3 bases: TGTGCCAGCAGGGGAGGGGGAGTTAGTCCCGGGGAGCTGTTTTTT. Translated, it gives CASRGGGVSPGELFF.

This clone was found once. The J gene is TRBJ2-1, the V gene TRBV5-1; TRBD2 matches at 12 bases. This CDR3 has 15 amino acids. V lost 3 bases to trimming and J lost 10 bases; unmatched junction nucleotides: 8. The germline gives CDR1 SGHRS, CDR2 YFSETQ. The CDR3 reads CASSSTTSGGGEQFF. For the CDR3, the DNA is TGCGCCAGCAGCTCGACGACTAGCGGGGGTGGGGAGCAGTTCTTC.

This rearrangement joins TRBV7-2 to TRBJ1-6; the match to TRBD1 covers 7 bases. Germline values: CDR1 SGHTA, CDR2 FQGNSA. V was pared by 3 bases and J by 9 bases, with 8 bases of the junction left unmatched. The CDR3 extends over 15 amino acids. CDR3 DNA sequence: TGTGCCAGCAGCTTCCGGGACAGAGCTACTTCACCCCTCCACTTT. This gives the protein CASSFRDRATSPLHF. Full variable domain (remainder filled in from reference TRBV7-2 and TRBJ1-6): GAGVSQSPSNKVTEKGKDVELRCDPISGHTALYWYRQSLGQGLEFLIYFQGNSAPDKSGLPSDRFSAERTGGSVSTLTIQRTQQEDSAVYLCASSFRDRATSPLHFGNGTRLTVT.

This clone was counted only a few times. The rearrangement uses TRBV28 and TRBJ2-6; 10 bases agree with TRBD2. Germline V gene lookup returns CDR1 MDHEN and CDR2 SYDVKM. V dropped 6 bases and J dropped 0; count of bases not matched to a gene: 8. The CDR3 is 18 residues long. In DNA form, the CDR3 reads TGTGCCAGCAGGGACACTAGCGGGGCCTACTCTGGGGCCAACGTCCTGACTTTC. Translated, it gives CASRDTSGAYSGANVLTF. Full variable domain (remainder filled in from reference TRBV28 and TRBJ2-6): DVKVTQSSRYLVKRTGEKVFLECVQDMDHENMFWYRQDPGLGLRLIYFSYDVKMKEKGDIPEGYSVSREKKERFSLILESASTNQTSMYLCASRDTSGAYSGANVLTFGAGSRLTVL.

This chain joins TRBV5-6 and TRBJ2-7; D possibly corresponds to TRBD1 (5 bases). CDR1 is SGHDT and CDR2 is YYEEEE in the germline V gene. V gave up 0 bases and J gave up 3 bases, with 13 bases separating them. CDR3 length equals 15 residues. CDR3 bases: TGTGCCAGCAGCTTGGGAGGACGACAGATCTACGAGCAGTACTTC. Its protein is CASSLGGRQIYEQYF.

CDR3 DNA sequence: TGCAGCGCTGGCGGGGGGGCAGAGACCCAGTACTTC. Amino acid sequence: CSAGGGAETQYF. The rearrangement joins TRBV29-1 to TRBJ2-5, with 9 bases matching TRBD2. Germline V gene data show CDR1 as SQVTM and CDR2 as ANQGSEA. The CDR3 sequence is 12 residues long. V shed 7 bases, J shed 4 bases, and the junction held 4 bases outside the gene matches.

The chain uses TRBV18 and TRBJ2-7, with 11 bases aligning to TRBD1. This CDR3 comprises 16 residues. Trimming cost V 3 bases and J 9 bases; bases outside gene matches: 13. Germline V gene sequence: CDR1 KGHSH, CDR2 LQKENI. The DNA of the CDR3 is TGTGCCAGCTCACCGGCCGGGACAGGGGGTATTAGCGTGCAGTACTTC. Amino acids: CASSPAGTGGISVQYF.

CDR3 protein: CASSGAREAFF. In DNA, the CDR3 is TGTGCCAGCAGTGGGGCCCGAGAAGCTTTCTTT. This chain uses TRBV6-1 with TRBJ1-1; no reliable D call. The V gene's germline CDR1 is MNHNS and CDR2 SASEGT. CDR3 length: 11 amino acids. With 4 bases removed from V and 8 bases from J, the gap between germline ends came to 8 bases.

The chain joins TRBV18 to TRBJ2-1, with 10 bases aligning to TRBD2. With V trimmed by 3 bases and J by 10 bases, 3 bases remained unmatched. CDR3 size: 13 residues. Germline lookup yields CDR1 KGHSH and CDR2 LQKENI. The CDR3 coding sequence is TGTGCCAGCTCACCGTTACTAGCGGGGGAGCAGTTCTTC. This sequence encodes CASSPLLAGEQFF.

The chain is built from TRBV27 and TRBJ2-3, with 8 positions matching TRBD2. The CDR3 spans 16 residues. In germline, CDR1 is MNHEY, CDR2 SMNVEV (reference sequence). V was clipped by 7 bases and J by 1 base; unmatched bases: 10. CDR3 nucleotide sequence: TGTGCCAGCAACCGATTTAGCGGGACGGGCACAGATACGCAGTATTTT. It codes for CASNRFSGTGTDTQYF.

The V gene is TRBV6-1, the J gene TRBJ2-3; 7 bases align to TRBD2. V gave up 2 bases and J gave up 0 bases; unmatched junction bases: 5. CDR3 length equals 16 residues. Germline V CDR1 and CDR2: MNHNS, SASEGT. CDR3 bases: TGTGCCAGCAGTGAATTTCTCGGGGGGAGCACAGATACGCAGTATTTT. Protein sequence: CASSEFLGGSTDTQYF.

The gene calls are TRBV7-3 and TRBJ2-1; maybe TRBD1 (5 bases). Between the trimmed V and J ends, which lost 5 bases and 9 bases, there was a span of 11 bases. This CDR3 is 12 amino acids long. In germline, CDR1 is SGHTA, CDR2 FQGTGA. The CDR3 DNA reads as TGTGCCAGCAGCCTCCAGGGTAGTGAGCAGTTCTTC. This codes for CASSLQGSEQFF.

Only a few counts were recorded for this clone. The chain has TRBV4-2 and TRBJ2-7; D perhaps matches TRBD2 (5 bases). The CDR3 is 14 residues long. V lost 1 base and J lost 0, with 7 bases in between. Germline V CDR1 and CDR2: LGHNA, YNFKEQ. CDR3 in DNA: TGTGCCAGCAGCCAAGTTGGGAGCTCCTACGAGCAGTACTTC. This sequence encodes CASSQVGSSYEQYF.

This sequence joins TRBV13 and TRBJ2-7; 9 nucleotides align to TRBD2. TRBJ2-1 matches the DNA end more closely, so the J call is doubtful. The CDR3 contains 16 residues. From germline, CDR1 is PRHDT and CDR2 FYEKMQ (reference sequence). The CDR3 reads CASSLGGGGAFREQFF. The CDR3 DNA sequence: TGTGCCAGCAGCTTAGGCGGCGGGGGGGCCTTCCGTGAGCAGTTCTTC.

The V call is TRBV2, the J call TRBJ1-5, with D perhaps matching TRBD1 (6 bases). V lost 6 bases, J lost 5 bases, and 14 bases lay in between. The germline gives CDR1 SNHLY, CDR2 FYNNEI. This CDR3 comprises 14 residues. CDR3 DNA sequence: TGTGCCAGCAGCCCTCAGGGGAACGATCAGCCCCAGCATTTT. Residues: CASSPQGNDQPQHF.

This chain links TRBV30 with TRBJ1-6; 7 nucleotides agree with TRBD1. After removal of 3 bases from V and 8 bases from J, the junction contained 13 bases not matched to a gene. Per germline, CDR1 GTSNPN and CDR2 SVGIG (reference sequence). This CDR3 is 16 amino acids long. The CDR3 coding sequence is TGTGCCTGGAGCCAAATACAGGGGTTCGGGGATTCACCCCTCCACTTT. This gives the protein CAWSQIQGFGDSPLHF. Full variable domain (outside the CDR3, taken from reference TRBV30 and TRBJ1-6): SQTIHQWPATLVQPVGSPLSLECTVEGTSNPNLYWYRQAAGRGLQLLFYSVGIGQISSEVPQNLSASRPQDRQFILSSKKLLLSDSGFYLCAWSQIQGFGDSPLHFGNGTRLTVT.

J is TRBJ1-6 and V is TRBV5-1; no firm D call. The germline gives CDR1 SGHRS, CDR2 YFSETQ. CDR3 length: 14 residues. V gave up 4 bases and J gave up 11 bases, with 16 bases separating them. CDR3 sequence: CASSGGTESTPLHF. In DNA form, the CDR3 reads TGCGCCAGCAGCGGAGGCACGGAATCCACACCCCTCCACTTT.

The J gene is TRBJ2-5, the V gene TRBV5-1, with a tentative D call TRBD2 (6 bases). The CDR3 is made up of 15 amino acids. Looked up from germline, CDR1 is SGHRS and CDR2 is YFSETQ. With 4 bases removed from V and 1 base from J, the gap between germline ends came to 14 bases. In DNA form, the CDR3 reads TGCGCCAGCAGCGTCGGGGAGGCCCGCCAAGAGACCCAGTACTTC. Encoded protein: CASSVGEARQETQYF.

The V and J genes are TRBV28 and TRBJ2-7; a weak D match, TRBD1 (6 bases). V was trimmed by 6 bases and J by 0 bases, leaving 15 bases between them. From germline, CDR1 is MDHEN and CDR2 SYDVKM. CDR3 length equals 15 residues. The CDR3 loop is CASSSRQAGSYEQYF. The CDR3 bases are TGTGCCAGCAGCTCTCGACAGGCCGGCTCCTACGAGCAGTACTTC.

The sample holds a few counts of this clone. The chain recombines TRBV2 with TRBJ2-5, with 8 bases matching TRBD2. The CDR3 is 15 amino acids. CDR1 is SNHLY, CDR2 FYNNEI, per germline. V shed 7 bases and J 5 bases; nucleotides not matched to a gene: 12. CDR3 residues: CASIGGGKGKETQYF. As DNA, the CDR3 is TGTGCCAGCATCGGGGGGGGCAAGGGGAAGGAGACCCAGTACTTC.

The rearrangement uses TRBV2 and TRBJ1-2; the match to TRBD1 covers 9 bases. The CDR3 runs to 16 residues. The germline V gene encodes CDR1 SNHLY and CDR2 FYNNEI. J was trimmed by 2 bases and V by 6 bases; bases with no gene match: 10. The chain's CDR3 is CASSPGTGTFNYGYTF. CDR3 DNA: TGTGCCAGCAGCCCCGGGACAGGGACCTTCAACTATGGCTACACCTTC.

V gene TRBV15 combines with J gene TRBJ2-1; 7 bases are a match to TRBD2. CDR3 length: 16 amino acids. Germline assignment: CDR1 LNHNV and CDR2 YYDKDF (reference sequence). The J segment lost 0 bases and the V segment lost 3 bases, leaving 5 bases of the junction unmatched. The CDR3 DNA reads TGTGCCACCAGCAGTCGCGGGGGAAGCTCCTACAATGAGCAGTTCTTC. Translated: CATSSRGGSSYNEQFF.

CDR3 nucleotide sequence: TGTGCCAGCAGTTCCAGGACAGGGCGGAACTATGGCTACACCTTC. Translation: CASSSRTGRNYGYTF. The rearrangement uses TRBV13 and TRBJ1-2; 8 bases agree with TRBD1. V trimming: 6 bases; J trimming: 2 bases; junction bases outside the gene matches: 8. Germline CDR1 and CDR2: PRHDT and FYEKMQ (reference sequence). The CDR3 loop spans 15 amino acids. The full variable domain, in which reference TRBV13 and TRBJ1-2 provide the parts outside the CDR3, is AAGVIQSPRHLIKEKRETATLKCYPIPRHDTVYWYQQGPGQDPQFLISFYEKMQSDKGSIPDRFSAQQFSDYHSELNMSSLELGDSALYFCASSSRTGRNYGYTFGSGTRLTVV.

This clone was seen only once. As DNA, the CDR3 is TGTGCCAGCTCAGCGGAGAGCCTCACCTACGAGCAGTACTTC. It translates to CASSAESLTYEQYF. The V call is TRBV18, the J call TRBJ2-7; D ambiguous. V was shortened by 5 bases and J by 2 bases, with 13 bases between the two germline ends. The CDR3 consists of 14 residues. The V gene's germline CDR1 is KGHSH and CDR2 LQKENI. Looking up the rest from reference TRBV18 and TRBJ2-7 gives the full variable domain: NAGVMQNPRHLVRRRGQEARLRCSPMKGHSHVYWYRQLPEEGLKFMVYLQKENIIDESGMPKERFSAEFPKEGPSILRIQQVVRGDSAAYFCASSAESLTYEQYFGPGTRLTVT.

The CDR3 loop is CASSPGGGEGYGYTF. The CDR3, as DNA: TGTGCCAGCAGCCCCGGAGGCGGGGAAGGATATGGCTACACCTTC. The gene calls are TRBV5-4 and TRBJ1-2; D is uncertain. There are 15 residues in the CDR3. Trimming left V 4 bases short and J 5 bases short, with 18 bases between. Germline CDR1 is SGHNT and CDR2 is YYREEE (reference sequence).

J is TRBJ2-1 and V is TRBV27; 13 nucleotides agree with TRBD2. Germline values: CDR1 MNHEY, CDR2 SMNVEV (reference sequence). This CDR3 has 16 amino acids. J was trimmed by 2 bases and V by 6 bases; bases with no gene match: 4. Here the CDR3 DNA reads TGTGCCAGCAGGGGTGGACTAGCGGGGGCCTACAATGAGCAGTTCTTC. This gives the protein CASRGGLAGAYNEQFF.

The chain links TRBV7-2 to TRBJ2-5, with 10 positions matching TRBD2. The J call may not be correct, given that the DNA end is closer to TRBJ2-7. Germline V gene sequence: CDR1 SGHTA, CDR2 FQGNSA. CDR3 length: 15 residues. The CDR3 loop is CASSPVAGGTYEQYF. CDR3 DNA sequence: TGTGCCAGCTCGCCCGTAGCGGGGGGAACCTACGAGCAGTACTTC.

The chain has TRBV5-6 and TRBJ2-7, with TRBD1 as a possible D gene (5 bases). Trimming shortened V by 4 bases and J by 0 bases, and 17 bases separated the two germline ends. The CDR3 spans 16 residues. Germline values: CDR1 SGHDT, CDR2 YYEEEE. The CDR3 bases are TGTGCCAGCAGCGGTCCCAGACAGAGTTCCTCCTACGAGCAGTACTTC. Translated: CASSGPRQSSSYEQYF.